This is a list of T cell receptor beta chains from one sample in a study of shared clonotypes between healthy human individuals. TCRdb's table, derived via immunoSEQ multiplex PCR, lists solely in-frame clones and lacks some. Found here are roughly 2,500,000 clones, approximately 93% of them singletons; the top ten hold 0.36%. Source material: naive CD4+ T cells from PBMCs. Source of these receptors: a man younger than 35 in good health. Some clones in this sample may be carry-over from other donors' samples. The CDR3 runs from the conserved cysteine through the conserved F or W. A D gene is named only where the DNA matches it firmly. Expanded clones are given a class, and other clones once, few, many or no size at all.

j_call,v_call,d_call,clone_size,cdr3_nt,cdr3_aa
TRBJ2-3,TRBV6-4,NA,NA,TGTGCCAGCAGGAAGGGGAGTTTAGGCACAGATACGCAGTATTTT,CASRKGSLGTDTQYF
TRBJ1-5,TRBV6-5,NA,NA,TGTGCCAGCAGTTATGGGTACAATCAGCCCCAGCATTTT,CASSYGYNQPQHF
TRBJ2-2,TRBV7-2,TRBD2,NA,TGTGCCAGCAGCTTAAGGCAGCGGGGCACCGGGGAGCTGTTTTTT,CASSLRQRGTGELFF
TRBJ2-1,TRBV6-5,NA,NA,TGTGCCAGCAGCTCGTCTAGCTTCTCCTACAATGAGCAGTTCTTC,CASSSSSFSYNEQFF
TRBJ2-6,TRBV11-2,NA,once,TGTGCCAGCAGCTTAGATCTTCCGGGGGCTGGGGCCAACGTCCTGACTTTC,CASSLDLPGAGANVLTF
TRBJ2-7,TRBV7-3,TRBD1,NA,TGTGCCAGCAGCCCTATCACGGGACAGGGGACCTACGAGCAGTACTTC,CASSPITGQGTYEQYF
TRBJ1-3,TRBV28,NA,NA,TGTGCCAGCAGCTCACCCGGGGGCTCATCCGGAAACACCATATATTTT,CASSSPGGSSGNTIYF
TRBJ1-2,TRBV27,NA,once,TGTGCCAGCAGTTTCGACAGAGCTAACTATGGCTACACCTTC,CASSFDRANYGYTF
TRBJ1-1,TRBV29-1,NA,NA,TGCAGCGTTGGCCAAGGGCAGGGGCTTGCGGCTTTCTTT,CSVGQGQGLAAFF
TRBJ2-3,TRBV9,NA,NA,TGTGCCAGCAGCCCCTCCATGTTGGGGCGGCGGGCAGATACGCAGTATTTT,CASSPSMLGRRADTQYF
TRBJ2-7,TRBV2,NA,NA,TGTGCCAGCAGCGACGCTTACGAGCAGTACTTC,CASSDAYEQYF
TRBJ2-5,TRBV28,TRBD2,NA,TGTGCCAGCAGGCGCCGAATAGCGGGGGGGGGCCAAGAGACCCAGTACTTC,CASRRRIAGGGQETQYF
TRBJ1-4,TRBV5-1,NA,NA,TGCGCCAGCAGCCACGGACTTACAAACGGGGAAAAACTGTTTTTT,CASSHGLTNGEKLFF
TRBJ2-3,TRBV5-1,TRBD2,NA,TGCGCCAGCCAGAGAAGTAGCGGGATAGATACGCAGTATTTT,CASQRSSGIDTQYF
TRBJ2-1,TRBV11-2,TRBD2,NA,TGTGCCAGCAGGTCACCGGGACTAGCGGTAAACAATGAGCAGTTCTTC,CASRSPGLAVNNEQFF
TRBJ1-2,TRBV20-1,NA,NA,TGCAGTGCTGGGGGGGGATACGGCTACACCTTC,CSAGGGYGYTF
TRBJ2-7,TRBV28,TRBD1,NA,TGTGCCAGCAGCCCACCGGGACAGGGGACCTACGAGCAGTACTTC,CASSPPGQGTYEQYF
TRBJ2-3,TRBV11-2,NA,NA,TGTGCCAGCAGCTTCGGAGGTCAGGATACGCAGTATTTT,CASSFGGQDTQYF
TRBJ1-2,TRBV7-3,NA,NA,TGTGCCAGCAGCCCGTCCCGGGACGGGATCTATGGCTACACCTTC,CASSPSRDGIYGYTF
TRBJ2-7,TRBV28,NA,NA,TGTGCCAGCAGCCCCATAGTAGGGACAACCTCCTACGAGCAGTACTTC,CASSPIVGTTSYEQYF
TRBJ2-7,TRBV6-5,NA,NA,TGTGCCAGCAGCCGATCGGACGAGCAGTACTTC,CASSRSDEQYF
TRBJ1-2,TRBV5-8,TRBD1,NA,TGTGCCAGCAGCTTACCCGGGACAGGACTTTTGGGAGGCTACACCTTC,CASSLPGTGLLGGYTF
TRBJ1-5,TRBV28,TRBD1,NA,TGTGCCAGCAGTTTCCGGGACAGACACAATCAGCCCCAGCATTTT,CASSFRDRHNQPQHF
TRBJ1-3,TRBV5-1,NA,once,TGCGCCAGCAGCTTGGAGGCCTTCGGCTCTGGAAACACCATATATTTT,CASSLEAFGSGNTIYF
TRBJ2-5,TRBV21-1,NA,NA,TGTGCCAGCAGCAAAGTTGGAGCGGGAGTATGGGAGACCCAGTACTTC,CASSKVGAGVWETQYF
TRBJ2-5,TRBV28,NA,once,TGTGCCAGCAGTTTACCCCACGGGACCCAGTACTTC,CASSLPHGTQYF
TRBJ2-3,TRBV18,NA,NA,TGTGCCAGCTCACCACGGACTACCTTGTCCGCAGATACGCAGTATTTT,CASSPRTTLSADTQYF
TRBJ1-2,TRBV28,TRBD1,NA,TGTGCCAGCAGTTCGGGACAGGGTGGGGGCTACACCTTC,CASSSGQGGGYTF
TRBJ2-1,TRBV7-2,NA,NA,TGTGCCAGCAGCTTAGTTAGAAATGAGCAGTTCTTC,CASSLVRNEQFF
TRBJ2-5,TRBV7-2,TRBD2,NA,TGTGCCAGCAGCCAACAGCGGGGGAGACAAGAGACCCAGTACTTC,CASSQQRGRQETQYF
TRBJ1-2,TRBV5-5,NA,few,TGTGCCAGCAGCACCAGTCGGACGGGCGGCTACACCTTC,CASSTSRTGGYTF
TRBJ2-1,TRBV5-4,TRBD2,NA,TGTGCCAGCAGCTTGCACAGCCGGGGGGTCAATGAGCAGTTCTTC,CASSLHSRGVNEQFF
TRBJ1-4,TRBV4-1,NA,NA,TGCGCCAGTAAACCACCTCCGGGGAGAACTAATGAAAAACTGTTTTTT,CASKPPPGRTNEKLFF
TRBJ2-4,TRBV5-1,NA,NA,TGCGCCAGCAGCTTGGTAGGGGGAAACATTCAGTACTTC,CASSLVGGNIQYF
TRBJ2-1,TRBV30,NA,NA,TGTGCCTGGAACCGAGGCAGGGGGGCCTACAATGAGCAGTTCTTC,CAWNRGRGAYNEQFF
TRBJ2-3,TRBV9,TRBD2,NA,TGTGCCAGCAGCGTAGCTACAGGGATGGGACTAGCGGGGAGCACAGATACGCAGTATTTT,CASSVATGMGLAGSTDTQYF
TRBJ1-1,TRBV2,TRBD1,few,TGTGCCAGTTCTGACAGGGCAACTGAAGCTTTCTTT,CASSDRATEAFF
TRBJ2-3,TRBV4-3,NA,NA,TGCGCCAGCAGCCAAGAGGCCACAGATACGCAGTATTTT,CASSQEATDTQYF
TRBJ2-5,TRBV5-1,NA,NA,TGCGCCAGCAGCTTGGAGCGGGTGAGAGAGACCCAGTACTTC,CASSLERVRETQYF
TRBJ1-1,TRBV18,TRBD1,NA,TGTGCCAGCTCGCAGCAGGGGGCGAACACTGAAGCTTTCTTT,CASSQQGANTEAFF
TRBJ2-2,TRBV5-5,NA,NA,TGTGCCAGCAGCTTGGTGACAGCCGGGGAGCTGTTTTTT,CASSLVTAGELFF
TRBJ1-1,TRBV7-2,NA,NA,TGTGCCAGCAGCCCCGACAGGCTAGATGAAGCTTTCTTT,CASSPDRLDEAFF
TRBJ2-2,TRBV7-9,TRBD1,NA,TGTGCCAGCAGCTTGGCCAGGGGGCGTAGCGGGGAGCTGTTTTTT,CASSLARGRSGELFF
TRBJ2-3,TRBV4-3,NA,NA,TGCGCCAGCAGCCAAGACCCCAGGGGCGGCACAGATACGCAGTATTTT,CASSQDPRGGTDTQYF
TRBJ2-7,TRBV7-2,TRBD2,NA,TGTGCCAGCAGCACCGGGGGTAGCGGGAGGCTTGAGCAGTACTTC,CASSTGGSGRLEQYF
TRBJ2-1,TRBV6-4,NA,NA,TGTGCCAGCAGTGACGGGGGGAGCATAGGCAATGAGCAGTTCTTC,CASSDGGSIGNEQFF
TRBJ2-3,TRBV5-1,NA,NA,TGCGCCAGCAGCTCCGGGTCAACTAGCACAGATACGCAGTATTTT,CASSSGSTSTDTQYF
TRBJ2-1,TRBV4-3,TRBD2,NA,TGCGCCAGCAGCCAAGAACCAGGACTAGACAACTCCTACAATGAGCAGTTCTTC,CASSQEPGLDNSYNEQFF
TRBJ2-7,TRBV5-1,NA,NA,TGCGCCAGCACCGGGGCAGGCGGCGAGCAGTACTTC,CASTGAGGEQYF
TRBJ1-1,TRBV18,NA,NA,TGTGCCAGCAAGGGAACGGGGAACACTGAAGCTTTCTTT,CASKGTGNTEAFF
TRBJ2-1,TRBV7-2,NA,NA,TGTGCCAGCAGTAAAACTGAGATCAATGAGCAGTTCTTC,CASSKTEINEQFF
TRBJ2-3,TRBV6-6,NA,NA,TGTGCCAGCAGTCCCGCTCGGGGAAACACAGATACGCAGTATTTT,CASSPARGNTDTQYF
TRBJ2-6,TRBV15,NA,NA,TGTGCCACCAGCAGAGAGGGGTGGGGCTCTGGGGCCAACGTCCTGACTTTC,CATSREGWGSGANVLTF
TRBJ1-5,TRBV18,NA,NA,TGTGCCAGCTCACCACCTGGACAGCCCCAGCATTTT,CASSPPGQPQHF
TRBJ1-4,TRBV28,NA,NA,TGTGCCAGCAGTCGAGGGCGGAGTGAAAAACTGTTTTTT,CASSRGRSEKLFF
TRBJ2-7,TRBV7-8,NA,once,TGTGCCAGCAGCTTAGGAGTGGGCGGCTACGAGCAGTACTTC,CASSLGVGGYEQYF
TRBJ1-1,TRBV5-1,NA,NA,TGCGCCAGCAGCTCGGCAAAATCGAACACTGAAGCTTTCTTT,CASSSAKSNTEAFF
TRBJ1-5,TRBV28,NA,NA,TGTGCCAGCAGTTTAGGGGGGGGAAGGAATCAGCCCCAGCATTTT,CASSLGGGRNQPQHF
TRBJ1-5,TRBV7-8,NA,NA,TGTGCCAGCAGCTTAGCAAGGGGACAGCCCCAGCATTTT,CASSLARGQPQHF